This is a list of T cell receptor beta chains from one sample in a study of regulatory T cells in long-lasting Graves disease. TCRdb analysed the multiplex PCR reads with MiXCR anew, one entry per CDR3 protein. Among hundreds of thousands of distinct CDR3 sequences listed, approximately 15% were seen once. These records were also assigned to another study, of T cells in Graves' hyperthyroidism and ophthalmopathy.

Sequences were derived from peripheral blood mononuclear cells (PBMCs), sampled at new diagnosis, from a patient treated with antithyroid drugs. The receptors stem from a man aged 40-50 years with Graves disease. Both conserved end residues are part of each CDR3. A D gene is named only where the DNA matches it firmly. Not all rows give a size; the values are once, few, many and, for expanded clones, a class.

J gene,D gene,V gene,clone size,CDR3 DNA,CDR3 protein
TRBJ2-5,.,TRBV18,many,TGTGCCAGCTCCCGAGTAGGGACATCCCAAGAGACCCAGTACTTC,CASSRVGTSQETQYF
TRBJ1-1,.,TRBV7-8,many,TGTGCCAGCAGCTTATTGATTCTTCCGATGAACACTGAAGCTTTCTTT,CASSLLILPMNTEAFF
TRBJ2-5,.,TRBV5-1,few,TGCGCCAGCAGCTTGGCCTACGGCCTCTCGGGGGAAGAGACCCAGTACTTC,CASSLAYGLSGEETQYF
TRBJ2-7,TRBD1,TRBV6-1,many,TGTGCCAGCAGTATGGGACAGGTCTCCTACGAGCAGTACTTC,CASSMGQVSYEQYF
TRBJ2-5,.,TRBV7-2,many,TGTGCCAGCAGCTTAACAGGTTTATCGGAGACCCAGTACTTC,CASSLTGLSETQYF
TRBJ2-2,.,TRBV29-1,few,TGCAGCGCTTTTGGGGCCGGGCGCACCCGAGAAGCCGGGGAGCTGTTTTTT,CSAFGAGRTREAGELFF
TRBJ2-1,.,TRBV4-3,.,TGCGCCAGCAGCCAAGATGGGTTGAGCAGATATGAGCAGTTCTTC,CASSQDGLSRYEQFF
TRBJ2-3,TRBD1,TRBV5-1,many,TGCGCCAGCAGCTTGCGCTTGCCGGGACAGGGAAGCACAGATACGCAGTATTTT,CASSLRLPGQGSTDTQYF
TRBJ2-7,TRBD1,TRBV29-1,few,TGCAGCGTTGAGACGGGACAGGGACTTTCCTACGAGCAGTACTTC,CSVETGQGLSYEQYF
TRBJ1-5,TRBD1,TRBV19,.,TGTGCAACAGGGGGACAGGGGACCCCTGCCGATCAGCCCCAGCATTTT,CATGGQGTPADQPQHF
TRBJ2-5,.,TRBV12-3/TRBV12-4,many,TGTGCCAGCAGCTCCCAGCTGAGCGGGGAGACCCAGTACTTC,CASSSQLSGETQYF
TRBJ2-3,TRBD2,TRBV5-5,many,TGTGCCAGCAGCTGGACTAGCGGGGGGACTAGCACAGATACGCAGTATTTT,CASSWTSGGTSTDTQYF
TRBJ2-5,.,TRBV20-1,.,TGCAGTGCTACATATGGGGGGCAAGAGACCCAGTACTTC,CSATYGGQETQYF
TRBJ2-5,TRBD2,TRBV20-1,.,TGCAGTGCTAGAGCGGGCGGGAGGGAGACCCAGTACTTC,CSARAGGRETQYF
TRBJ1-1,.,TRBV28,many,TGTGCCAGCATCGACCCGGCGTTGGTAGCTTTCTTT,CASIDPALVAFF
TRBJ2-1,.,TRBV12-5,many,TGTGCTAGTGGTGGGGACGGACTAACGGAGCAGTTCTTC,CASGGDGLTEQFF
TRBJ2-3,TRBD2,TRBV20-1,.,TGCAGTGCTAGCGAACTAGCGGGGGGGGGGAATACGCAGTATTTT,CSASELAGGGNTQYF
TRBJ2-5,TRBD1,TRBV15,few,TGTGCCACCAGCAGGGACAGGGCCGGAGAGACCCAGTACTTC,CATSRDRAGETQYF
TRBJ2-7,TRBD1,TRBV5-1,few,TGCGCCAGCAGCATCGGGACAGGGATTTCTCGGGAGCAGTACTTC,CASSIGTGISREQYF
TRBJ2-7,TRBD1,TRBV4-1,many,TGCGCCAGCAGCCAACCGGGACAGGGCAACGAGCAGTACTTC,CASSQPGQGNEQYF
TRBJ2-3,.,TRBV20-1,.,TGCAGTGCTCGGAGGGTCCTATGGGCGGGCACAGATACGCAGTATTTT,CSARRVLWAGTDTQYF
TRBJ1-2,.,TRBV2,many,TGTGCCAGCAGTGTCCAGGTGGACTATGGCTACACCTTC,CASSVQVDYGYTF
TRBJ2-7,TRBD1,TRBV6-2/TRBV6-3,many,TGTGCCAGCAGTTCCGGGACAGGGATTGACGAGCAGTACTTC,CASSSGTGIDEQYF
TRBJ1-1,.,TRBV4-2,few,TGTGCCAGCAGCCAAGAGATTAACAGGGTGAACACTGAAGCTTTCTTT,CASSQEINRVNTEAFF
TRBJ2-3,.,TRBV7-6,many,TGTGCCAGCAGCTTAGCTGCTGGGGGCAAAAGCACAGATACGCAGTATTTT,CASSLAAGGKSTDTQYF
TRBJ1-1,.,TRBV6-1,many,TGTGCCAGCAGAGATTCCTGGGGGGTAGGCACTGAAGCTTTCTTT,CASRDSWGVGTEAFF
TRBJ1-1,.,TRBV5-1,.,TGCGCCAGCAGCTCCACAGATGAAGCTTTCTTT,CASSSTDEAFF
TRBJ1-3,.,TRBV18,many,TGTGCCAGCTCTCATCGGAGGGCCGGAAACACCATATATTTT,CASSHRRAGNTIYF
TRBJ2-4,.,TRBV30,many,TGTGCCTGGAGTGTGTCTCACATTCAGTACTTC,CAWSVSHIQYF
TRBJ2-2,.,TRBV18,once,TGTGCCAGCTCACCCCAGGGGCCCGCGAACACCGGGGAGCTGTTTTTT,CASSPQGPANTGELFF
TRBJ2-5,TRBD2,TRBV2,few,TGTGCCAGCAGCAAAACTAGCGGGGGGGGGGAGACCCAGTACTTC,CASSKTSGGGETQYF
TRBJ2-5,TRBD1,TRBV12-3/TRBV12-4,.,TGTGCCAGCAGTTTTGGGACAGGGGGAGGTAGGGCAGAGACCCAGTACTTC,CASSFGTGGGRAETQYF
TRBJ1-2,.,TRBV11-3,many,TGTGCCAGCAGCTCTGAGACGATTGGCGGCTACACCTTC,CASSSETIGGYTF
TRBJ1-4,TRBD1,TRBV7-9,many,TGTGCCAGCAGCGTAGGAACAGGGGCAACTAATGAAAAACTGTTTTTT,CASSVGTGATNEKLFF
TRBJ1-6,.,TRBV5-8,.,TGTGCCAGCAGCACCCGTTGGGGGTATGATTCACCCCTCCACTTT,CASSTRWGYDSPLHF
TRBJ2-2,.,TRBV5-1,many,TGCGCCAGCAGCTTGGCCGCAACCACCGGGGAGCTGTTTTTT,CASSLAATTGELFF
TRBJ2-7,TRBD2,TRBV7-9,many,TGTGCCAGCAGCTTAGCGGTGCTAGCGGGGGCCTACATCTACGAGCAGTACTTC,CASSLAVLAGAYIYEQYF
TRBJ2-3,TRBD2,TRBV7-9,.,TGTGCCAGCAGCCCTGTCGGACTAGCGGGCCTCACAGATACGCAGTATTTT,CASSPVGLAGLTDTQYF
TRBJ2-1,.,TRBV6-1,many,TGTGCCAGCATGAGTCCATTCTCCTACAATGAGCAGTTCTTC,CASMSPFSYNEQFF
TRBJ2-2,.,TRBV27,.,TGTGCCAGCAGGACGCGGGACATACTAAACACCGGGGAGCTGTTTTTT,CASRTRDILNTGELFF
TRBJ2-7,.,TRBV24-1,many,TGTGCCACCAGTGCCCAACAGGGCTACGAGCAGTACTTC,CATSAQQGYEQYF
TRBJ1-5,.,TRBV5-1,many,TGCGCCAGCAGAAGAGGAGACAATCAGCCCCAGCATTTT,CASRRGDNQPQHF
TRBJ1-4,.,TRBV5-5,.,TGTGCCAGCAGCCAAGAAAGGAGTGAAAAACTGTTTTTT,CASSQERSEKLFF
TRBJ2-3,.,TRBV7-3,.,TGTGCCAGCAGCTTAACCGGGCCCAGGACAGATACGCAGTATTTT,CASSLTGPRTDTQYF
TRBJ1-1,.,TRBV2,many,TGTGCCATCAATTCCCCGGGAACAGAAGCTTTCTTT,CAINSPGTEAFF
TRBJ2-1,.,TRBV10-1,few,TGCGCCAGCAGTGAGAATCAAATTGGTGCCTACAATGAGCAGTTCTTC,CASSENQIGAYNEQFF
TRBJ2-7,.,TRBV18,few,TGTGCCAGCCGAGACGCTAGGTCCTACGAGCAGTACTTC,CASRDARSYEQYF
TRBJ1-4,TRBD1,TRBV6-2/TRBV6-3,.,TGTACCAGCAGTGGGGGACAGAGGCACGAAAAACTGTTTTTT,CTSSGGQRHEKLFF
TRBJ2-3,TRBD2,TRBV19,many,TGTGCCAGTAAAGATCCGTGGCGGGGGGGCTCAGTAGGGCAGTATTTT,CASKDPWRGGSVGQYF
TRBJ1-2,.,TRBV28,.,TGTGCCAGCAGTTTCTTACAGGGTGAAGGCTACACCTTC,CASSFLQGEGYTF
TRBJ2-5,.,TRBV28,many,TGTGCCAGCAGTTTGGTAAGGGACCCCCCCCAAGAGACCCAGTACTTC,CASSLVRDPPQETQYF
TRBJ2-1,.,TRBV7-8,many,TGTGCCAGCAGCTTAGGGAGGTTGCGGGGGCCCTACAATGAGCAGTTCTTC,CASSLGRLRGPYNEQFF
TRBJ1-4,.,TRBV29-1,many,TGCAGCGTTGCGGGGGGGCTGGCTGAAAAACTGTTTTTT,CSVAGGLAEKLFF
TRBJ1-5,.,TRBV14,.,TGTACCAGCAGCCAAGGAGGGTCATCGAATCAGCCCCAGCATTTT,CTSSQGGSSNQPQHF
TRBJ1-3,.,TRBV29-1,.,TGCAGCGTCGGACAGACTGCTGGAAACACCATATATTTT,CSVGQTAGNTIYF
TRBJ2-7,TRBD1,TRBV28,many,TGTGCCAGCAGTTTATCGGGACAGGCCTACGAGCAGTACTTC,CASSLSGQAYEQYF
TRBJ1-3,.,TRBV2,many,TGTGCCAGCAGCGAAGGGACGTACTCTGGAAACACCATATATTTT,CASSEGTYSGNTIYF
TRBJ1-5,.,TRBV28,many,TGTGCCAGCACCACGAACCGGGCGGGCAATCAGCCCCAGCATTTT,CASTTNRAGNQPQHF